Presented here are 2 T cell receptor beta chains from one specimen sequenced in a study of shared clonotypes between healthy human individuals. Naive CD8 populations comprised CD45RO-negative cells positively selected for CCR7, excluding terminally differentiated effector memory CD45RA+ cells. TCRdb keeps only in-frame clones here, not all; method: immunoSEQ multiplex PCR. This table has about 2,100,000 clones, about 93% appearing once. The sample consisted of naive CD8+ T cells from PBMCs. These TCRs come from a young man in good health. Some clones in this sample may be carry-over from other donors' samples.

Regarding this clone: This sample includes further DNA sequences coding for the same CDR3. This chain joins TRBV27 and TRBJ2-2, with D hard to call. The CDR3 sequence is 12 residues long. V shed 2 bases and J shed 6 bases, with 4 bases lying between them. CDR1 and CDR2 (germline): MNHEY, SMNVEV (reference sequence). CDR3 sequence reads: CASSLRPGELFF. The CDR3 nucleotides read TGTGCCAGCAGTTTACGACCCGGGGAGCTGTTTTTT.

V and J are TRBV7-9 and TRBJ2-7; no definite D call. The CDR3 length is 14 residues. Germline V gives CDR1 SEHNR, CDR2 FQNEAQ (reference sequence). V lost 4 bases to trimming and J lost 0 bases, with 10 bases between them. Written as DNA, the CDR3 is TGTGCCAGCAGCTACCCACCACCCTCCTACGAGCAGTACTTC. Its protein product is CASSYPPPSYEQYF.